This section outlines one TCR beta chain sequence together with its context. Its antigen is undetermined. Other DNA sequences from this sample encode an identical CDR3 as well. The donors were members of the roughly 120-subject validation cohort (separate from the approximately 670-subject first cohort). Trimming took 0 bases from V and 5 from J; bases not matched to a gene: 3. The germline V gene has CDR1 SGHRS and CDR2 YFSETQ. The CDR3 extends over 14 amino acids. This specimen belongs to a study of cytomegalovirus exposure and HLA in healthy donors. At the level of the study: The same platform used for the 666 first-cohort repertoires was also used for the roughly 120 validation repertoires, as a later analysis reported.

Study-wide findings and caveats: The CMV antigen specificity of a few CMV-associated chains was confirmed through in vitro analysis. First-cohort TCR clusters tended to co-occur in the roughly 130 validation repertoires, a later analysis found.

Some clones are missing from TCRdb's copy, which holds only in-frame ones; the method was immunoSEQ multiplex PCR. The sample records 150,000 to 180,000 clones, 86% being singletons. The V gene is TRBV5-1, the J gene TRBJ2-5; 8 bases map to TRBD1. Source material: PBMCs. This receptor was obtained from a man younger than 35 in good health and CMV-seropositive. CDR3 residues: CASSLATGVETQYF. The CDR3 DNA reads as TGCGCCAGCAGCTTGGCGACAGGGGTCGAGACCCAGTACTTC. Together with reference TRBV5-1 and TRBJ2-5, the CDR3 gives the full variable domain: KAGVTQTPRYLIKTRGQQVTLSCSPISGHRSVSWYQQTPGQGLQFLFEYFSETQRNKGNFPGRFSGRQFSNSRSEMNVSTLELGDSALYLCASSLATGVETQYFGPGTRLLVL.